This record concerns one TCR beta chain sequence. The antigen is unknown. Trimming removed 5 bases at V and 5 bases at J, with 22 bases between. This CDR3 is 18 amino acids long. Germline-derived CDR1 and CDR2 are SGHTA and FQGNSA. The data derive from a study of shared clonotypes between healthy human individuals. Whole-study results and caveats: It was observed that roughly 5.1% of naive CD4 clonotypes were shared across several donors. The low donor count limited represented genetic and exposure-history diversity. Non-shared clonotypes displayed generation probabilities falling below those of clonotypes present in all four donors.

Selected positively for CCR7 and CD45RO-negative, naive CD8 cells excluded terminally differentiated effector memory CD45RA+ cells. This table comes from immunoSEQ multiplex PCR, and its TCRdb copy is limited to in-frame clones, with some not included. Here the sample spans around 600,000 clones, nearly 98% being singletons. This receptor was identified in a man aged 25-45 years in good health. The chain couples TRBV7-2 to TRBJ2-6; TRBD1 is a possible D gene (5 bases). Sequenced input: naive CD8+ T cells sorted from blood. CDR3 sequence reads: CASSNRSRRQSRANVLTF. The CDR3 DNA sequence: TGTGCCAGCAGCAACAGGTCGAGACGACAAAGTCGGGCCAACGTCCTGACTTTC. Complete variable domain (other parts from reference TRBV7-2 and TRBJ2-6): GAGVSQSPSNKVTEKGKDVELRCDPISGHTALYWYRQSLGQGLEFLIYFQGNSAPDKSGLPSDRFSAERTGGSVSTLTIQRTQQEDSAVYLCASSNRSRRQSRANVLTFGAGSRLTVL.